This T cell receptor beta chain was identified in a study of CXCR3-negative and CXCR3-positive naive CD8 T cells. The length of the CDR3 is 15 residues. CDR1 SGHKS and CDR2 YYEKEE come from the germline V gene (reference sequence). Phenotypically, naive CD8+ T cells corresponded to CD45RO-CCR7+CD27+CD95-. It was by 5' RACE with UMI labels that the TRB cDNA libraries were prepared. TCRdb reanalyzed the 5' RACE reads and collapses them to one entry per CDR3 protein, without DNA. Seen in this sample are approximately 66,000 distinct CDR3 sequences; the ten most common clones hold around 1.5%. Sequenced: naive CXCR3- CD8+ T cells from blood. Subset indicated: CD45RO-CCR7+CD27+CD95- naive CD8+ T cells lacking CXCR3 (TNR3-). The receptor's source is a human donor in good health. Some clones in this sample may be carry-over from other donors' samples. The chain couples TRBV5-5 to TRBJ2-1; the D gene TCRdb calls, TRBD2, cannot be checked with no DNA. Here the CDR3 reads CASSFQWEGYNEQFF.